The next 21 T cell receptor beta chains were all read from a single sample in a study of CXCR3-negative and CXCR3-positive naive CD8 T cells. Findings of the study overall: More hydrophobic TRB CDR3s were found in CXCR3-positive naive cells than in CXCR3-negative naive cells.

What these receptors recognize is not known. UMI-labeled TRB cDNA libraries were prepared by 5' RACE. TCRdb re-called the 5' RACE reads and catalogs CDR3 proteins one per entry, DNA excluded. This table lists about 50,000 distinct CDR3 sequences. The sequenced material came from naive CXCR3+ CD8+ T cells from blood. Subset given: CD45RO-CCR7+CD27+CD95- naive CD8+ T cells expressing CXCR3 (TNR3+). Receptors were obtained from a human donor in good health. Some clones in this sample may be carry-over from other donors' samples.

The CDR3 loop is CASSQEGSGATEQYF. The chain couples TRBV4-2 to TRBJ2-7; the TCRdb D gene call, TRBD2, has no DNA to confirm it. The CDR3 consists of 15 residues. CDR1 is LGHNA, CDR2 YNFKEQ, per germline.

The chain uses TRBV19 and TRBJ1-1. Per germline, CDR1 LNHDA and CDR2 SQIVND (reference sequence). The CDR3 runs to 12 residues. The CDR3 spells CASSIGNTEAFF.

The chain employs TRBV20-1 and TRBJ2-1; no DNA is available, so the TRBD2 call from TCRdb remains unchecked. The germline gives CDR1 DFQATT, CDR2 SNEGSKA (reference sequence). The CDR3 sequence is 13 residues long. The CDR3 here is CSARWSGGNEQFF.

This chain connects TRBV7-9 to TRBJ1-1. Per the germline V gene, CDR1 is SEHNR and CDR2 is FQNEAQ (reference sequence). The CDR3 loop spans 13 amino acids. CDR3 region: CASSFSRNTEAFF.

The CDR3 region is CASSGPQDRGYELYF. V gene TRBV25-1 combines with J gene TRBJ2-7; TCRdb proposes TRBD1, but this gene call is untestable without DNA. This CDR3 is 15 amino acids long. Germline assignment: CDR1 MGHDK and CDR2 SYGVNS.

This chain links TRBV5-4 with TRBJ1-2; no DNA is available, so the TRBD1 call from TCRdb remains unchecked. Germline assignment: CDR1 SGHNT and CDR2 YYREEE (reference sequence). The CDR3 is 13 residues long. This CDR3 is CASSLEGQQGYTF. The variable domain in full, with the rest retrieved from reference TRBV5-4 and TRBJ1-2, is ETGVTQSPTHLIKTRGQQVTLRCSSQSGHNTVSWYQQALGQGPQFIFQYYREEENGRGNFPPRFSGLQFPNYSSELNVNALELDDSALYLCASSLEGQQGYTFGSGTRLTVV.

The chain uses TRBV20-1 and TRBJ2-3; the D gene TCRdb calls, TRBD2, cannot be checked with no DNA. The germline gives CDR1 DFQATT, CDR2 SNEGSKA (reference sequence). CDR3 size: 16 residues. CDR3 sequence: CSARERGAWSTDTQYF.

The chain combines TRBV7-9 with TRBJ2-5; TCRdb's D call, TRBD2, is unchecked because there is no DNA. The germline V gene encodes CDR1 SEHNR and CDR2 FQNEAQ (reference sequence). This CDR3 spans 14 amino acids. CDR3 sequence: CASSLVQGRATQYF.

The chain couples TRBV6-5 to TRBJ2-2; TCRdb's D call of TRBD1 is untestable without DNA. CDR3 length: 12 residues. Looked up from germline, CDR1 is MNHEY and CDR2 is SVGAGI. The CDR3 spells CASSPGFGKLFF.

The chain joins TRBV27 to TRBJ2-7; the D call of TRBD2 rests on TCRdb alone, since no DNA is present to check it. This CDR3 region has 13 residues. The V gene's germline CDR1 is MNHEY and CDR2 SMNVEV (reference sequence). The CDR3 spells CASSYGLAGEQYF.

The V and J genes are TRBV5-1 and TRBJ1-1; checking the TCRdb D call of TRBD1 is not possible without DNA. Germline loops: CDR1 SGHRS, CDR2 YFSETQ. The CDR3 is made up of 16 amino acids. CDR3 sequence reads: CASSLPPGQQNTEAFF.

The chain recombines TRBV7-9 with TRBJ1-5. The CDR3 runs to 14 residues. The germline gives CDR1 SEHNR, CDR2 FQNEAQ (reference sequence). The CDR3 loop reads CASSSLPADQPQHF.

J is TRBJ2-7 and V is TRBV27; TCRdb returns TRBD1, unconfirmable since there is no DNA. The CDR3 loop spans 14 amino acids. Germline V CDR1 and CDR2: MNHEY, SMNVEV (reference sequence). This chain's CDR3 is CASFGGVRSYEQYF.

The CDR3 reads CASSPLSAGGDNEQFF. The V gene is TRBV11-3, the J gene TRBJ2-1; lacking DNA, the TRBD2 call made by TCRdb goes unchecked. This CDR3 is built from 16 residues. Germline V gene sequence: CDR1 SGHNT, CDR2 YENEEA.

The chain couples TRBV7-9 to TRBJ1-5; TCRdb's D call of TRBD1 is untestable without DNA. The CDR3 contains 18 residues. CDR1 is SEHNR, CDR2 FQNEAQ, per germline (reference sequence). Here the CDR3 reads CASSLGTGQGSGNQPQHF. The full variable domain, with the rest looked up from reference TRBV7-9 and TRBJ1-5, is DTGVSQNPRHKITKRGQNVTFRCDPISEHNRLYWYRQTLGQGPEFLTYFQNEAQLEKSRLLSDRFSAERPKGSFSTLEIQRTEQGDSAMYLCASSLGTGQGSGNQPQHFGDGTRLSIL.

The V and J genes are TRBV19 and TRBJ2-3; the D call from TCRdb, TRBD2, cannot be confirmed without DNA. The CDR3 consists of 15 residues. CDR1 LNHDA and CDR2 SQIVND come from the germline V gene (reference sequence). CDR3 in amino acids: CASSIGTYGTDTQYF.

The chain combines TRBV15 with TRBJ1-5. The germline V gene has CDR1 LNHNV and CDR2 YYDKDF (reference sequence). The length of the CDR3 is 14 residues. Here the CDR3 reads CATSKQPVRQPQHF.

The rearrangement uses TRBV20-1 and TRBJ2-7; no DNA is available, so the TRBD2 call from TCRdb remains unchecked. CDR1 is DFQATT, CDR2 SNEGSKA, per germline (reference sequence). This CDR3 is built from 13 residues. The CDR3 loop is CSARWTSDYEQYF.

The chain uses TRBV12-3 or TRBV12-4 and TRBJ2-7; no DNA is available, so the TRBD1 call from TCRdb remains unchecked. CDR3 size: 14 residues. CDR3 protein: CASSSRQDYYEQYF.

The CDR3 is CASSLHRDRGSEQFF. J is TRBJ2-1 and V is TRBV4-3; without DNA, the TCRdb call of TRBD1 cannot be checked. The length of the CDR3 is 15 residues. The germline CDR1 and CDR2 sequences are LGHNA and YSLEER.

Frequency places this clonotype as medium-sized. The V call is TRBV6-2 or TRBV6-3, the J call TRBJ2-1; the D gene TCRdb calls, TRBD1, cannot be checked with no DNA. The CDR3 loop spans 15 amino acids. Germline V gene sequence: CDR1 MNHEY, CDR2 SVGEGT. CDR3: CASSPGTDFYNEQFF.